The 21 T cell receptor beta chains in this list originate from one sample, sequenced in a study of blood T cell repertoires in COVID-19. This table comes from immunoSEQ multiplex PCR, and its TCRdb copy is limited to in-frame clones, with some not included. This sample has a few hundred thousand clones; around 85% occur once, and the top ten carry approximately 18%. The sample taken for sequencing was PBMCs or T cells enriched from blood (not recorded which). The receptors derive from a man in his forties or fifties who had recovered from COVID-19.

This clone came up once. The chain carries TRBV7-6 and TRBJ1-4; 7 positions agree with TRBD1. This CDR3 contains 17 residues. Germline V CDR1 and CDR2: SGHVS, FNYEAQ. V was pared by 5 bases and J by 0 bases, with 9 bases of the junction left unmatched. CDR3 amino acids: CASSPHRGPSTNEKLFF. The CDR3 bases are TGTGCCAGCAGCCCGCACAGGGGCCCCTCAACTAATGAAAAACTGTTTTTT.

The chain couples TRBV5-6 to TRBJ2-2, with TRBD1 identical over 10 bases. The CDR3 has 15 residues. With V trimmed by 2 bases and J by 6 bases, 4 bases remained unmatched. Germline V gene sequence: CDR1 SGHDT, CDR2 YYEEEE. Here the CDR3 reads CASSLDRGRAGELFF. For the CDR3, the DNA is TGTGCCAGCAGCTTAGACAGGGGGCGCGCCGGGGAGCTGTTTTTT.

A word on this clone: One end of the junction is discordant with germline, which a read error may explain. The rearrangement joins TRBV7-7 to TRBJ2-2; D is possibly TRBD2 (6 bases). Per germline, CDR1 SSHAT and CDR2 FNYEAQ (reference sequence). The CDR3 has 15 amino acids. CDR3 coding DNA: TGTGCTAGCAGCCCCGGGACTGGAGGGACCGGGGAGCTGTTTTTT. Translating gives CASSPGTGGTGELFF.

V is TRBV10-3 and J is TRBJ1-5; 9 bases fit TRBD1. CDR1 and CDR2 (germline): ENHRY, SYGVKD. Trimming at V came to 3 bases and at J to 4 bases, leaving 7 bases not matched to a gene. This CDR3 spans 16 amino acids. The CDR3 nucleotides read TGTGCCATCAGTGACCTGGGACAGGGCGAAAATCAGCCCCAGCATTTT. Translating it yields CAISDLGQGENQPQHF.

V and J are TRBV14 and TRBJ1-4; 7 bases align to TRBD1. Germline V CDR1 and CDR2: SGHDN, FVKESK. Losses at the gene ends were 4 bases for V and 8 bases for J; bases not matched to a gene: 7. CDR3 length equals 14 residues. CDR3: CASSLGQAGEKLFF. The CDR3 DNA reads as TGTGCCAGCAGCCTAGGACAGGCCGGGGAAAAACTGTTTTTT.

This clone was detected only once. V and J are TRBV6-5 and TRBJ1-6; D not certain. Trimming took off 4 bases at V and 9 bases at J, with 13 bases between the two ends. The V gene's germline CDR1 is MNHEY and CDR2 SVGAGI. The CDR3 spans 14 residues. The CDR3: CASSLSGSFSPLHF. CDR3 bases: TGTGCCAGCAGTTTATCGGGTTCTTTTTCACCCCTCCACTTT.

The CDR3 sequence is CASAPAGDSYEQYF. The CDR3 DNA follows: TGTGCCAGCGCCCCGGCAGGGGACTCCTACGAGCAGTACTTC. This sequence joins TRBV9 and TRBJ2-7; perhaps TRBD1 as D (6 bases). CDR1 SGDLS and CDR2 YYNGEE come from the germline V gene. The CDR3 has 14 amino acids. V shed 7 bases and J shed 0 bases, with 14 bases lying between them.

The chain has TRBV11-1 and TRBJ1-2, with 10 bases lining up with TRBD1. This CDR3 is 15 amino acids long. Looked up from germline, CDR1 is SGHAT and CDR2 is FQDESV (reference sequence). The V gene end was trimmed by 4 bases and the J gene end by 5 bases; junction bases not matched to a gene: 7. The CDR3 DNA reads as TGTGCCAGCAGCTCCGAGGGGACAGGGGCATATGGCTACACCTTC. This gives the protein CASSSEGTGAYGYTF.

This clone appeared once. CDR3 sequence: CASSLLAGGTYEQYF. The CDR3 DNA follows: TGTGCCAGCAGCTTACTAGCGGGAGGGACCTACGAGCAGTACTTC. The chain is built from TRBV7-9 and TRBJ2-7, with 12 bases identical to TRBD2. CDR1 is SEHNR, CDR2 FQNEAQ, per germline (reference sequence). Trimming cost V 2 bases and J 2 bases; bases outside gene matches: 1. The CDR3 has 15 residues.

V is TRBV5-1 and J is TRBJ2-1; TRBD2 matches at 7 bases. CDR3 size: 14 residues. Germline V gene sequence: CDR1 SGHRS, CDR2 YFSETQ. The junction had 5 bases not matched to a gene; V was cut back by 0 bases and J by 8 bases. The chain's CDR3 is CASSLAPGRDEQFF. In DNA form, the CDR3 reads TGCGCCAGCAGCTTGGCCCCGGGGAGGGATGAGCAGTTCTTC.

This clone came up once. The V gene is TRBV5-1, the J gene TRBJ2-1; TRBD1 might be the D (5 bases). Germline CDR1 and CDR2: SGHRS and YFSETQ. The ends were cut back, 0 bases at V and 0 bases at J, with 16 bases in the middle. This CDR3 spans 18 amino acids. For the CDR3, the DNA is TGCGCCAGCAGCTTGGAGGGGTCTCTTCCAGCCTCCTACAATGAGCAGTTCTTC. It codes for CASSLEGSLPASYNEQFF.

A note on this clone: Mismatch with germline at one junction end may stem from a read error. V is TRBV2 and J is TRBJ1-3, with 7 bases matching TRBD1. Germline V gene sequence: CDR1 SNHLY, CDR2 FYNNEI. The length of the CDR3 is 12 residues. The CDR3 loop is CASGGRDSQISW. The CDR3 DNA follows: TGTGCCAGCGGTGGACGGGACAGTCAGATCTCATGG. The full variable domain, with the rest looked up from reference TRBV2 and TRBJ1-3, is EPEVTQTPSHQVTQMGQEVILRCVPISNHLYFYWYRQILGQKVEFLVSFYNNEISEKSEIFDDQFSVERPDGSNFTLKIRSTKLEDSAMYFCASGGRDSQISWGEGSWLTVV.

The chain employs TRBV14 and TRBJ1-1; TRBD1 agrees at 7 bases. The CDR3 is 14 amino acids. V lost 3 bases to trimming and J lost 4 bases; unmatched junction nucleotides: 5. Germline assignment: CDR1 SGHDN and CDR2 FVKESK. The CDR3 here is CASSQANRGTEAFF. CDR3 in DNA: TGTGCCAGCAGCCAGGCCAACAGGGGCACTGAAGCTTTCTTT.

The rearrangement joins TRBV2 to TRBJ1-3; TRBD1 matches at 9 bases. This CDR3 comprises 18 residues. CDR1 and CDR2 from the germline V gene are SNHLY and FYNNEI. The junction had 13 bases not matched to a gene; V was cut back by 5 bases and J by 2 bases. CDR3 residues: CASSFSRGTGNAGNTIYF. In DNA form, the CDR3 reads TGTGCCAGCAGTTTTTCTCGAGGGACAGGGAACGCTGGAAACACCATATATTTT. The full variable domain, in which reference TRBV2 and TRBJ1-3 provide the parts outside the CDR3, is EPEVTQTPSHQVTQMGQEVILRCVPISNHLYFYWYRQILGQKVEFLVSFYNNEISEKSEIFDDQFSVERPDGSNFTLKIRSTKLEDSAMYFCASSFSRGTGNAGNTIYFGEGSWLTVV.

V is TRBV10-3 and J is TRBJ2-1, with D possibly matching TRBD2 (5 bases). V lost 4 bases and J 5 bases, leaving 9 bases between the germline ends. The CDR3 has 13 residues. Germline-derived CDR1 and CDR2 are ENHRY and SYGVKD. CDR3 bases: TGTGCCATCAGTGTCCGGGGAAACAATGAGCAGTTCTTC. It specifies CAISVRGNNEQFF.

The chain is built from TRBV2 and TRBJ1-2, with D maybe TRBD1 (5 bases). CDR1 and CDR2 (germline): SNHLY, FYNNEI. The V and J ends lost 6 bases and 0 bases respectively, with 14 bases between them. There are 15 residues in the CDR3. The DNA for the CDR3 is TGTGCCAGCAGAGACGACAGTGTAGCTAACTATGGCTACACCTTC. Translation: CASRDDSVANYGYTF.

The V and J genes are TRBV24-1 and TRBJ2-1, with 9 bases that match TRBD2. The germline V gene encodes CDR1 KGHDR and CDR2 SFDVKD. This CDR3 is built from 15 residues. The ends lost 9 bases at V and 2 bases at J; junction bases unmatched: 7. CDR3 loop: CATPAGGAAYNEQFF. The CDR3 DNA follows: TGTGCCACCCCCGCGGGAGGGGCGGCCTACAATGAGCAGTTCTTC.

The chain recombines TRBV21-1 with TRBJ2-7; TRBD1 is the table's D call, not checked against the DNA. TRBV21-1 is shown as a pseudogene. The CDR3 extends over 14 amino acids. The chain's CDR3 is CANTARDRSYEQYF. DNA for the CDR3: TGTGCCAATACGGCCCGGGACAGATCCTACGAGCAGTACTTC.

The chain joins TRBV28 to TRBJ2-7; 9 bases are shared with TRBD1. CDR3 length: 15 residues. In germline, CDR1 is MDHEN, CDR2 SYDVKM. Trimming cost V 3 bases and J 2 bases; bases outside gene matches: 5. CDR3 DNA sequence: TGTGCCAGCAGTTTTTCGGGACAGGGAACCTACGAGCAGTACTTC. Its translation: CASSFSGQGTYEQYF.

This sequence joins TRBV2 and TRBJ2-7; D gene ambiguous. The length of the CDR3 is 12 residues. The V and J ends lost 2 bases and 9 bases respectively, with 11 bases between them. Per the germline V gene, CDR1 is SNHLY and CDR2 is FYNNEI. The CDR3 nucleotides are TGTGCCAGCAGTGAAACGACACCCCGGCAGTACTTC. Its translation is CASSETTPRQYF.

The rearrangement uses TRBV6-6 and TRBJ1-3, with D perhaps TRBD1 (5 bases). Between the trimmed V and J ends, which lost 2 bases and 2 bases, there was a span of 10 bases. The germline gives CDR1 MNHNY, CDR2 SVGAGI (reference sequence). CDR3 size: 15 residues. DNA for the CDR3: TGTGCCAGCAGTTACGAGGACATAGCTGGAAACACCATATATTTT. This encodes CASSYEDIAGNTIYF.